This TCR beta chain comes out of a study of patients and donors after allogeneic stem cell transplantation. The germline V gene encodes CDR1 MNHNS and CDR2 SASEGT. Between the trimmed V and J ends, which lost 8 bases and 6 bases, there was a span of 17 bases. CDR3 length: 14 residues. Each CDR3 protein gets one entry after TCRdb re-called the RT-PCR reads with MiXCR. The table lists about 230,000 distinct CDR3 sequences, approximately 14% of them singletons. The rearrangement joins TRBV6-1 to TRBJ2-1; TRBD1 is a possible D gene (6 bases). The sequence was obtained from a human donor who was either an allogeneic HSCT recipient or a stem cell or donor lymphocyte infusion donor (not recorded which). It is not recorded whose cells these are; they may come from a transplant donor. Sequences were obtained from blood, either unsorted or a sorted T cell fraction (not recorded which). This CDR3 reads CASQGTSQSNEQFF. As DNA, the CDR3 is TGTGCCAGCCAAGGGACAAGTCAAAGCAATGAGCAGTTCTTC.